This T cell receptor beta chain was identified during a study of OX40 agonist ivuxolimab in advanced cancers. Overall study: The patients' treatment was ivuxolimab, an agonistic anti-OX40 (CD134) antibody. Dose-escalation patients were diagnosed with hepatocellular carcinoma, melanoma, renal cell cancer or head and neck cancer.

The CDR3 length is 13 residues. Germline CDR1 and CDR2: SGDLS and YYNGEE. V was shortened by 4 bases and J by 5 bases, with 12 bases between the two germline ends. About this clone itself: Its target is unknown.

Whole-study results and caveats: The study found that CD8+ T cells averaged more expanded clones than CD4+.

Libraries were prepared by immunoSEQ multiplex PCR; TCRdb keeps only in-frame clonotypes and omits some of them. Among 72,000 or so clones listed, approximately 90% were seen once. The sequence was collected from an adult with an advanced solid tumor such as melanoma, head and neck, liver or kidney cancer. The material was CD4+ or CD8+ T cells sorted from blood, obtained in a trial of the OX40 agonist ivuxolimab. The chain combines TRBV9 with TRBJ1-1, with D possibly TRBD1 on 5 matching bases. The CDR3 protein is CASSPRQRTEAFF. The CDR3 DNA reads TGTGCCAGCAGCCCTCGACAGAGGACTGAAGCTTTCTTT.